This passage covers 21 T cell receptor beta chains from one sample sequenced in a study of T-cell memory formation after mild COVID-19. TCRdb re-analysed the 5' RACE reads in MiXCR, keeping a single row per CDR3 protein. Of more than 450,000 distinct CDR3 sequences in the sample, under 20% were seen once. Input material: PBMCs or a T cell subset sorted from them (not recorded which). Source of these receptors: an adult woman who had mild COVID-19 (a few samples of this study predate the infection). Cell type and time point are not known.

J is TRBJ2-1 and V is TRBV6-2 or TRBV6-3; 7 bases align to TRBD2. The CDR3 runs to 17 residues. The junction had 15 bases not matched to a gene; V was cut back by 6 bases and J by 4 bases. Germline CDR1 and CDR2: MNHEY and SVGEGT. The CDR3 DNA sequence: TGTGCCAGCAGCCGGGACTATTCGACTTCGTATTACAATGAGCAGTTCTTC. Its translation: CASSRDYSTSYYNEQFF.

The chain has TRBV6-1 and TRBJ1-1; TRBD1 is a possible D gene (6 bases). With 10 bases removed from V and 4 bases from J, the gap between germline ends came to 16 bases. Germline V CDR1 and CDR2: MNHNS, SASEGT. CDR3 length: 13 residues. The CDR3 loop reads CATSGGQGTEAFF. CDR3 coding DNA: TGTGCCACCTCCGGGGGCCAGGGCACTGAAGCTTTCTTT.

This clonotype was picked up many times. The V gene is TRBV5-1, the J gene TRBJ2-7, with D maybe TRBD1 (6 bases). The CDR3 length is 12 residues. Looked up from germline, CDR1 is SGHRS and CDR2 is YFSETQ. V gave up 3 bases and J gave up 3 bases, with 7 bases separating them. The DNA for the CDR3 is TGCGCCAGCAGCTCACAGGGCTACGAGCAGTACTTC. The encoded protein is CASSSQGYEQYF.

The chain joins TRBV4-2 to TRBJ2-3, with TRBD2 identical over 13 bases. Per the germline V gene, CDR1 is LGHNA and CDR2 is YNFKEQ. J gave up 5 bases and V 1 base, and 6 bases lay outside the gene matches. This CDR3 spans 17 amino acids. The CDR3 coding sequence is TGTGCCAGCAGCCAAGTTCTAAGGACTAGCGGGAGAGATACGCAGTATTTT. This encodes CASSQVLRTSGRDTQYF.

The rearrangement joins TRBV2 to TRBJ2-7; 7 bases map to TRBD2. The V and J ends lost 5 bases and 3 bases, in that order; junction bases with no gene match: 7. The CDR3 consists of 14 residues. Germline CDR1 reads SNHLY; CDR2 reads FYNNEI. The CDR3 DNA reads TGTGCCAGCAGTCGACTAGCTAGTGACTACGAGCAGTACTTC. Protein: CASSRLASDYEQYF.

This clonotype was found a few times. The chain joins TRBV18 to TRBJ2-1; 7 positions match TRBD2. The V segment lost 2 bases and the J segment 10 bases; nucleotides outside the gene matches: 5. This CDR3 is built from 13 residues. The V gene's germline CDR1 is KGHSH and CDR2 LQKENI. DNA of the CDR3: TGTGCCAGCTCACCATCCAGCGGGGACGAGCAGTTCTTC. Translated, it gives CASSPSSGDEQFF.

The chain carries TRBV7-2 and TRBJ2-1; TRBD2 is a possible D gene (7 bases). CDR1 and CDR2 (germline): SGHTA, FQGNSA. The CDR3 totals 16 residues. Trimming cost V 0 bases and J 6 bases, with 15 bases left between them. This chain's CDR3 is CASSLAGGLVFNEQFF. The CDR3 DNA is TGTGCCAGCAGCTTAGCGGGGGGGCTTGTGTTCAATGAGCAGTTCTTC. Based on the CDR3 plus reference TRBV7-2 and TRBJ2-1, the full variable domain is GAGVSQSPSNKVTEKGKDVELRCDPISGHTALYWYRQSLGQGLEFLIYFQGNSAPDKSGLPSDRFSAERTGGSVSTLTIQRTQQEDSAVYLCASSLAGGLVFNEQFFGPGTRLTVL.

The sample holds a few counts of this clonotype. The chain couples TRBV6-5 to TRBJ1-2, with 9 bases fitting TRBD1. With V trimmed by 2 bases and J by 7 bases, 5 bases remained unmatched. Germline V gene data show CDR1 as MNHEY and CDR2 as SVGAGI. This CDR3 comprises 14 residues. CDR3 protein: CASSYGTGFPGYTF. The CDR3 nucleotides are TGTGCCAGCAGTTACGGGACAGGGTTTCCTGGCTACACCTTC.

This clonotype came up a few times. This chain uses TRBV20-1 with TRBJ2-4; no definite D call. In germline, CDR1 is DFQATT, CDR2 SNEGSKA (reference sequence). The CDR3 has 11 amino acids. V gave up 2 bases and J gave up 10 bases, with 9 bases separating them. The CDR3 nucleotides read TGCAGTGCTAGATGGGAAGGGATTCAGTACTTC. The encoded protein is CSARWEGIQYF.

The V and J genes are TRBV24-1 and TRBJ1-2; unclear D gene. This CDR3 has 13 residues. In germline, CDR1 is KGHDR, CDR2 SFDVKD. V lost 6 bases to trimming and J lost 2 bases, with 9 bases between them. The CDR3 DNA reads TGTGCCACCAGTACCGACGGGAACTATGGCTACACCTTC. Protein: CATSTDGNYGYTF.

In its sample, this clonotype was seen a few times. The V and J genes are TRBV6-5 and TRBJ1-2, with D tentatively TRBD1 (5 bases). CDR1 MNHEY and CDR2 SVGAGI come from the germline V gene. With 2 bases removed from V and 8 bases from J, the gap between germline ends came to 18 bases. The CDR3 contains 15 residues. CDR3 in DNA: TGTGCCAGCAGTTACAGGGGAGTAGGAAACGGGGGCTACACCTTC. It yields the protein CASSYRGVGNGGYTF.

The chain has TRBV9 and TRBJ2-3, with D perhaps TRBD2 (5 bases). CDR3 length equals 11 residues. Germline V CDR1 and CDR2: SGDLS, YYNGEE. The V end was cut by 0 bases, the J end by 10 bases, with 6 bases between. CDR3 DNA: TGTGCCAGCAGCGTAGGCGGGCCGCAGTATTTT. Translating gives CASSVGGPQYF.

This clonotype has a handful of counts. This rearrangement joins TRBV5-4 to TRBJ2-7; 7 nucleotides align to TRBD1. The ends lost 2 bases at V and 5 bases at J; junction bases unmatched: 13. CDR1 SGHNT and CDR2 YYREEE come from the germline V gene (reference sequence). The CDR3 length is 16 residues. This CDR3 is CASSFYLHRGSHEQYF. The CDR3 bases are TGTGCCAGCAGCTTCTACTTGCACAGGGGTAGCCACGAGCAGTACTTC.

The V gene is TRBV11-2, the J gene TRBJ1-1; a weak D match, TRBD1 (5 bases). V was clipped by 5 bases and J by 2 bases, with 18 bases between them. The CDR3 length is 16 residues. The germline V gene encodes CDR1 SGHAT and CDR2 FQNNGV. In DNA, the CDR3 is TGTGCCAGCAGCCCCGAAGGCAAGCAGGGTAACACTGAAGCTTTCTTT. It specifies CASSPEGKQGNTEAFF.

Only a few counts were recorded for this clonotype. The rearrangement joins TRBV7-2 to TRBJ2-5, with 16 bases identical to TRBD2. The germline gives CDR1 SGHTA, CDR2 FQGNSA. The V and J ends lost 7 bases and 2 bases, in that order; junction bases with no gene match: 13. The CDR3 has 19 residues. The CDR3 is CASILGLGLAGGLQETQYF. The CDR3 DNA reads TGTGCCAGCATCCTCGGTCTGGGACTAGCGGGGGGGCTTCAAGAGACCCAGTACTTC.

The rearrangement uses TRBV6-1 and TRBJ2-1; maybe TRBD1 (5 bases). Trimming pared 10 bases from V and 0 bases from J, leaving 19 bases between. Germline lookup yields CDR1 MNHNS and CDR2 SASEGT. The CDR3 spans 16 residues. CDR3 DNA sequence: TGTGCCACCATGAAAACCTCTGGGGCCTCCTACAATGAGCAGTTCTTC. It translates to CATMKTSGASYNEQFF.

The gene calls are TRBV4-2 and TRBJ2-2, with a weak D call TRBD1 (5 bases). The V gene lost 10 bases and the J gene lost 4 bases, with 13 bases spanning the gap. This CDR3 spans 13 amino acids. From germline, CDR1 is LGHNA and CDR2 YNFKEQ. The CDR3 reads CATGSDSTGELFF. The CDR3 nucleotides read TGTGCCACCGGATCCGACAGCACCGGGGAGCTGTTTTTT.

The rearrangement uses TRBV10-3 and TRBJ2-7; 8 nucleotides match TRBD1. The CDR3 is 15 residues long. Germline loops: CDR1 ENHRY, CDR2 SYGVKD. The V gene end was trimmed by 4 bases and the J gene end by 3 bases; junction bases not matched to a gene: 8. The CDR3 loop is CAISAEVDRVYEQYF. The DNA for the CDR3 is TGTGCCATCAGTGCGGAAGTGGACAGGGTCTACGAGCAGTACTTC.

The sample holds many counts of this clonotype. This chain connects TRBV4-3 to TRBJ2-4; no clear D gene. Germline CDR1 is LGHNA and CDR2 is YSLEER. There are 15 residues in the CDR3. V was shortened by 0 bases and J by 0 bases, with 6 bases between the two germline ends. The CDR3 is CASSQDHVAKNIQYF. Here the CDR3 DNA reads TGCGCCAGCAGCCAAGATCATGTAGCCAAAAACATTCAGTACTTC.

The V and J genes are TRBV6-6 and TRBJ1-1, with 10 positions matching TRBD1. CDR1 is MNHNY, CDR2 SVGAGI, per germline (reference sequence). The CDR3 is 15 residues long. The ends lost 2 bases at V and 9 bases at J; junction bases unmatched: 9. CDR3 in DNA: TGTGCCAGCAGTTACCGTCCCGGGACAGGGGCGCAAGCTTTCTTT. It yields the protein CASSYRPGTGAQAFF.

This clonotype was found once. The CDR3 DNA reads TGTGCCAGCAGCTCTCCGGACAGTCTCTTCGGGGAGCAGTTCTTC. Translation gives CASSSPDSLFGEQFF. V gene TRBV7-9 combines with J gene TRBJ2-1; TRBD1 might be the D (6 bases). Germline V gives CDR1 SEHNR, CDR2 FQNEAQ (reference sequence). CDR3 length: 15 residues. V shed 4 bases and J shed 10 bases, with 20 bases lying between them.